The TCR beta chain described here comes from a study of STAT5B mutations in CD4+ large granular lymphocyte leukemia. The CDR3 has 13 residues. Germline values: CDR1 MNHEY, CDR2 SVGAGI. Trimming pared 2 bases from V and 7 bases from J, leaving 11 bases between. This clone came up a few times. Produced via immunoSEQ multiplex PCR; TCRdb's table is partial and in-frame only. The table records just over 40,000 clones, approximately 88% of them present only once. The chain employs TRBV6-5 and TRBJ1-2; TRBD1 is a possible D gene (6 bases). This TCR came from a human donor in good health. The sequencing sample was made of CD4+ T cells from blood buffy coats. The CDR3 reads CASSYAGALGYTF. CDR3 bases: TGTGCCAGCAGTTACGCGGGGGCGCTTGGCTACACCTTC.